A single sample gave rise to the 17 T cell receptor beta chains below, sequenced in a study of blood T cell repertoires in COVID-19. Some clones are missing from TCRdb's copy, which holds only in-frame ones; the method was immunoSEQ multiplex PCR. Of approximately 150,000 clones listed, approximately 82% are singletons. The sample taken for sequencing was peripheral blood. All receptors derive from a man between 70 and 80 years old who had recovered from COVID-19.

This chain connects TRBV9 to TRBJ1-2; weak D call: TRBD1 (5 bases). V was pared by 4 bases and J by 8 bases, with 21 bases between. Germline CDR1 is SGDLS and CDR2 is YYNGEE. The CDR3 loop spans 15 amino acids. CDR3 sequence: CASSSAGTPGGGYTF. In DNA form, the CDR3 reads TGTGCCAGCAGCTCCGCCGGGACTCCCGGTGGGGGCTACACCTTC.

The CDR3, as DNA: TGTGCCAGCAGCTTGGGGGAACTAGCGGGAGCTTCCTACAATGAGCAGTTCTTC. It yields the protein CASSLGELAGASYNEQFF. The chain recombines TRBV5-4 with TRBJ2-1; TRBD2 agrees at 11 bases. J lost 1 base, V lost 0 bases, and 6 bases had no gene match. CDR3 length: 18 residues. Germline CDR1 SGHNT, CDR2 YYREEE (reference sequence).

The J gene is TRBJ2-1, the V gene TRBV27, with 8 positions matching TRBD2. The CDR3 contains 15 residues. Germline values: CDR1 MNHEY, CDR2 SMNVEV (reference sequence). The trim removed 6 bases at V and 8 bases at J, leaving 12 bases unmatched. CDR3 loop: CASRGEAAGEDEQFF. The DNA for the CDR3 is TGTGCCAGCAGGGGAGAGGCAGCGGGAGAGGATGAGCAGTTCTTC.

This chain links TRBV30 with TRBJ2-7; 9 bases are shared with TRBD1. Per germline, CDR1 GTSNPN and CDR2 SVGIG (reference sequence). V dropped 3 bases and J dropped 2; count of bases not matched to a gene: 8. This CDR3 comprises 15 residues. CDR3 amino acids: CAWRPTGTGTYEQYF. DNA for the CDR3: TGTGCCTGGAGACCAACCGGGACAGGGACCTACGAGCAGTACTTC.

The chain combines TRBV27 with TRBJ1-4; the match to TRBD1 covers 10 bases. In germline, CDR1 is MNHEY, CDR2 SMNVEV (reference sequence). The V segment lost 4 bases and the J segment 5 bases; nucleotides outside the gene matches: 4. The CDR3 is 15 residues long. CDR3 in DNA: TGTGCCAGCAGTTCCGGACAGGGGGAAAATGAAAAACTGTTTTTT. Protein sequence: CASSSGQGENEKLFF. Complete variable domain (other parts from reference TRBV27 and TRBJ1-4): EAQVTQNPRYLITVTGKKLTVTCSQNMNHEYMSWYRQDPGLGLRQIYYSMNVEVTDKGDVPEGYKVSRKEKRNFPLILESPSPNQTSLYFCASSSGQGENEKLFFGSGTQLSVL.

The J gene is TRBJ2-5, the V gene TRBV15; the match to TRBD2 covers 9 bases. The CDR3 sequence is 17 residues long. Germline CDR1 LNHNV, CDR2 YYDKDF (reference sequence). Unmatched junction bases numbered 10, after V lost 1 base and J lost 4 bases. CDR3 amino acids: CATSRGGVAGVRETQYF. CDR3 nucleotides: TGTGCCACCAGCAGAGGAGGGGTAGCGGGAGTTCGAGAGACCCAGTACTTC.

This clone appeared once. The V gene is TRBV18, the J gene TRBJ1-3, with TRBD1 matching 8 bases. With 3 bases clipped from V and 2 bases from J, the junction kept 6 bases outside the gene matches. This CDR3 has 16 residues. Looked up from germline, CDR1 is KGHSH and CDR2 is LQKENI. CDR3 DNA: TGTGCCAGCTCACCTGGACAGGGAGGCACTGGAAACACCATATATTTT. It is translated as CASSPGQGGTGNTIYF.

CDR3 loop: CASRTGGTGELFF. The CDR3 DNA follows: TGTGCCTCGCGGACAGGGGGGACCGGGGAGCTGTTTTTT. This chain connects TRBV30 to TRBJ2-2; the match to TRBD1 covers 10 bases. Germline-derived CDR1 and CDR2 are GTSNPN and SVGIG (reference sequence). The CDR3 is 13 residues long. V gave up 7 bases and J gave up 5 bases; unmatched junction bases: 4.

V is TRBV3-1 (or the pseudogene TRBV3-2) and J is TRBJ1-6; D possibly corresponds to TRBD1 (6 bases). CDR1 is LGHDT and CDR2 is YNNKEL in the germline V gene (reference sequence). V lost 4 bases, J lost 11 bases, and 15 bases lay in between. CDR3 size: 14 residues. CDR3 in DNA: TGTGCCAGCAGCCCGGACAGCGGCAGGGCACCCCTCCACTTT. Translated: CASSPDSGRAPLHF.

The V gene is TRBV30, the J gene TRBJ2-1, with D perhaps TRBD2 (6 bases). CDR1 is GTSNPN and CDR2 is SVGIG in the germline V gene (reference sequence). The CDR3 runs to 16 residues. Trimming removed 0 bases from V and 0 bases from J, with 12 bases in between. The CDR3 reads CAWSVPGVPSYNEQFF. For the CDR3, the DNA is TGTGCCTGGAGTGTACCGGGGGTCCCCTCCTACAATGAGCAGTTCTTC.

This clone was seen a handful of times. The chain uses TRBV3-1 (or the pseudogene TRBV3-2) and TRBJ2-1; 9 nucleotides agree with TRBD2. Losses at the gene ends were 8 bases for V and 7 bases for J; bases not matched to a gene: 12. The CDR3 extends over 15 amino acids. CDR1 is LGHDT, CDR2 YNNKEL, per germline (reference sequence). The CDR3 DNA sequence: TGTGCCAGCGCCGGCGCGGCGGGAGGGCTAAATGAGCAGTTCTTC. The encoded protein is CASAGAAGGLNEQFF.

This chain links TRBV21-1 with TRBJ2-2; the D call of TRBD2 is as the table states it, not checked on the DNA. TRBV21-1 is an annotated pseudogene. The CDR3 length is 19 residues. The CDR3 region is CASSKSVSGREVHTGELFF. DNA for the CDR3: TGTGCCAGCAGCAAAAGTGTGTCTGGGCGGGAGGTCCACACCGGGGAGCTGTTTTTT.

The gene calls are TRBV29-1 and TRBJ2-2, with 7 bases lining up with TRBD1. There are 14 residues in the CDR3. Germline CDR1 is SQVTM and CDR2 is ANQGSEA. After removal of 5 bases from V and 3 bases from J, the junction contained 6 bases not matched to a gene. The CDR3 DNA follows: TGCAGCGTTACGGGACAGACTTACACCGGGGAGCTGTTTTTT. It translates to CSVTGQTYTGELFF.

With regard to this clone: The sample holds other DNA sequences that translate to the same CDR3. This chain connects TRBV5-1 to TRBJ1-5, with 8 bases identical to TRBD1. Trimming cost V 0 bases and J 3 bases; bases outside gene matches: 2. The germline V gene encodes CDR1 SGHRS and CDR2 YFSETQ. The CDR3 has 15 residues. The CDR3 region is CASSLGQGYNQPQHF. The CDR3 DNA follows: TGCGCCAGCAGCTTGGGACAGGGGTACAATCAGCCCCAGCATTTT. The variable domain in full, with the rest retrieved from reference TRBV5-1 and TRBJ1-5, is KAGVTQTPRYLIKTRGQQVTLSCSPISGHRSVSWYQQTPGQGLQFLFEYFSETQRNKGNFPGRFSGRQFSNSRSEMNVSTLELGDSALYLCASSLGQGYNQPQHFGDGTRLSIL.

The chain uses TRBV7-9 and TRBJ2-3; 7 bases are a match to TRBD2. Losses at the gene ends were 1 base for V and 8 bases for J; bases not matched to a gene: 12. The CDR3 extends over 16 amino acids. Germline CDR1 SEHNR, CDR2 FQNEAQ (reference sequence). CDR3 amino acids: CASSLEAGLSYSTQYF. The CDR3 DNA follows: TGTGCCAGCAGCTTAGAAGCGGGACTATCATACTCTACGCAGTATTTT.

V usage is TRBV30 and J usage is TRBJ2-1, with D possibly TRBD2 on 5 matching bases. This CDR3 has 15 residues. V was shortened by 3 bases and J by 0 bases, with 12 bases between the two germline ends. Germline lookup yields CDR1 GTSNPN and CDR2 SVGIG (reference sequence). The CDR3 nucleotides read TGTGCCTGGAGAGGTGGAGGAAGCTCCTACAATGAGCAGTTCTTC. This translates into CAWRGGGSSYNEQFF.

The gene calls are TRBV24-1 and TRBJ2-1, with D tentatively TRBD2 (5 bases). Germline V lookup: CDR1 KGHDR, CDR2 SFDVKD. Trimming removed 10 bases from V and 12 bases from J, with 15 bases in between. CDR3 length equals 11 residues. This CDR3 reads CATGPLAGQFF. CDR3 nucleotides: TGTGCCACGGGCCCCCTGGCGGGGCAGTTCTTC.